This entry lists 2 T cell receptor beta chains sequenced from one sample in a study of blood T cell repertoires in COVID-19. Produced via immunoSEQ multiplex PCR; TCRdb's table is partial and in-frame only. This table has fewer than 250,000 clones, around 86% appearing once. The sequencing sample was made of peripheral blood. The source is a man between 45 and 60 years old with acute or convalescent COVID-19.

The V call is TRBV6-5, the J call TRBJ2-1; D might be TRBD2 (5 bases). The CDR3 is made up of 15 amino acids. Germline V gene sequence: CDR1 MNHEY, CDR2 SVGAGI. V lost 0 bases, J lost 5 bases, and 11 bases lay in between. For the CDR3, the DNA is TGTGCCAGCAGTTACTCGAAGAGGGTTAACAATGAGCAGTTCTTC. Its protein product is CASSYSKRVNNEQFF.

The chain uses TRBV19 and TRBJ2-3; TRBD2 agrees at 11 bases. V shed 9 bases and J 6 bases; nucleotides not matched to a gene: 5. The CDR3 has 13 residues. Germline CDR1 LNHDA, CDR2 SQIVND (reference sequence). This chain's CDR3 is CASLLAGDDTQYF. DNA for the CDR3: TGTGCCAGCCTACTAGCGGGGGACGATACGCAGTATTTT.